These 27 T cell receptor beta chains share one sample of origin, sequenced in a study of CD8 T cells in Susac syndrome (dated 2019 in TCRdb). Library preparation was by the immunoSEQ multiplex PCR assay. RNA was extracted with the RNeasy kit and roughly 0.5 to 1 ug was reverse transcribed using random hexamers. TCRdb redid the processing of the public reads, applying fastp at Q25 and MiXCR, and retained in-frame beta chains. Each CDR3 protein gets just one entry, which takes the most common genes and DNA from the rows behind it. Counted in this sample were about 250,000 distinct CDR3 sequences; 93% of them appeared once. Of the sample, about 0.07% is held by the ten largest clones. Sequenced input: CD4+ T cells from PBMCs. These receptors all stem from a human donor with multiple sclerosis.

This rearrangement joins TRBV7-9 to TRBJ1-1; 7 nucleotides line up with TRBD1. This CDR3 has 13 amino acids. With V trimmed by 4 bases and J by 6 bases, 5 bases remained unmatched. Germline CDR1 SEHNR, CDR2 FQNEAQ (reference sequence). The CDR3 loop is CASSSRQGAEAFF. The CDR3 DNA reads TGTGCCAGCAGCTCCCGACAGGGAGCTGAAGCTTTCTTT.

This clonotype was counted a single time. The chain joins TRBV20-1 to TRBJ1-5; perhaps TRBD1 as D (6 bases). CDR1 and CDR2 (germline): DFQATT, SNEGSKA (reference sequence). The CDR3 is 16 amino acids. V lost 5 bases and J lost 0, with 17 bases in between. CDR3 sequence: CSAVRGAGDSNQPQHF. The CDR3 bases are TGCAGTGCTGTTAGGGGGGCAGGTGATAGCAATCAGCCCCAGCATTTT.

The chain combines TRBV2 with TRBJ1-1, with D possibly being TRBD1 (5 bases). V gave up 7 bases and J gave up 0 bases, with 9 bases separating them. Germline assignment: CDR1 SNHLY and CDR2 FYNNEI. CDR3 size: 13 residues. The CDR3 here is CASIREMNTEAFF. CDR3 sequence (DNA): TGTGCCAGCATCAGGGAGATGAACACTGAAGCTTTCTTT.

This chain uses TRBV5-6 with TRBJ2-2; 7 bases fit TRBD1. The CDR3 covers 15 residues. The J segment lost 5 bases and the V segment lost 1 base, leaving 5 bases of the junction unmatched. Looked up from germline, CDR1 is SGHDT and CDR2 is YYEEEE. The CDR3 loop is CASSLPAGGTGELFF. The DNA of the CDR3 is TGTGCCAGCAGCTTGCCCGCAGGGGGTACCGGGGAGCTGTTTTTT.

The chain joins TRBV2 to TRBJ1-6; D may be TRBD1 (5 bases). In germline, CDR1 is SNHLY, CDR2 FYNNEI. Between the trimmed V and J ends, which lost 7 bases and 16 bases, there was a span of 14 bases. The CDR3 runs to 11 residues. The CDR3, as DNA: TGTGCCAGCAAGATGGGGCAGATTCTCCACTTT. It codes for CASKMGQILHF.

This chain connects TRBV7-3 to TRBJ1-2; possibly TRBD1 for D (5 bases). The germline CDR1 and CDR2 sequences are SGHTA and FQGTGA. The ends were cut back, 5 bases at V and 6 bases at J, with 16 bases in the middle. CDR3 length equals 14 residues. For the CDR3, the DNA is TGTGCCAGCAGCGTCGACGGGGCCTCCGATGGCTACACCTTC. It yields the protein CASSVDGASDGYTF.

This chain uses TRBV29-1 with TRBJ1-4; TRBD1 is a possible D gene (6 bases). The CDR3 sequence is 15 residues long. Germline values: CDR1 SQVTM, CDR2 ANQGSEA. V gave up 1 base and J gave up 7 bases, with 16 bases separating them. The CDR3 protein is CSVEGDTLEGEKLFF. CDR3 coding DNA: TGCAGCGTTGAAGGGGACACCCTAGAGGGTGAAAAACTGTTTTTT.

The J gene is TRBJ1-5, the V gene TRBV29-1, with 7 positions matching TRBD1. The CDR3 sequence is 13 residues long. V was pared by 6 bases and J by 3 bases, with 5 bases of the junction left unmatched. CDR1 is SQVTM and CDR2 is ANQGSEA in the germline V gene. DNA of the CDR3: TGCAGCGTCCGGGACAGCCCCAATCAGCCCCAGCATTTT. Translation gives CSVRDSPNQPQHF.

This rearrangement joins TRBV5-1 to TRBJ2-2; D is uncertain. The CDR3 spans 13 residues. Germline lookup yields CDR1 SGHRS and CDR2 YFSETQ. V lost 0 bases to trimming and J lost 5 bases, with 5 bases between them. DNA for the CDR3: TGCGCCAGCAGCTTGGTGACAACCGGGGAGCTGTTTTTT. It translates to CASSLVTTGELFF.

CDR3 protein: CASSTPNNEQFF. The CDR3 nucleotides read TGTGCCAGCAGTACCCCGAACAATGAGCAGTTCTTC. The V call is TRBV12-3 or TRBV12-4, the J call TRBJ2-1; D is unclear. The germline V and J ends were trimmed by 5 bases and 5 bases, with 7 bases remaining between them. The CDR3 loop spans 12 amino acids.

This clonotype turned up a few times. The chain joins TRBV7-3 to TRBJ1-1; possibly TRBD1 for D (6 bases). Germline V gene data show CDR1 as SGHTA and CDR2 as FQGTGA. CDR3 size: 12 residues. The V and J ends lost 6 bases and 7 bases respectively, with 12 bases between them. CDR3 protein: CASSPGAGEAFF. The CDR3, as DNA: TGTGCCAGCAGTCCAGGGGCGGGTGAAGCTTTCTTT.

The chain carries TRBV28 and TRBJ2-5; 10 bases line up with TRBD1. The CDR3 contains 14 residues. Germline V gene lookup returns CDR1 MDHEN and CDR2 SYDVKM. The junction had 7 bases not matched to a gene; V was cut back by 9 bases and J by 3 bases. The CDR3 region has the DNA TGTGCCAGTCGACAGGGGGCGGTTAAAGAGACCCAGTACTTC. Translation: CASRQGAVKETQYF.

The V call is TRBV12-3 or TRBV12-4, the J call TRBJ1-4, with a tentative D call TRBD1 (5 bases). This CDR3 is 13 amino acids long. V was pared by 2 bases and J by 10 bases, with 11 bases between. CDR3 residues: CASSLSGLGKLFF. CDR3 in DNA: TGTGCCAGCAGTTTATCAGGGTTGGGAAAACTGTTTTTT.

V and J are TRBV20-1 and TRBJ1-6, with a weak D call TRBD1 (5 bases). CDR3 length equals 12 residues. The germline gives CDR1 DFQATT, CDR2 SNEGSKA (reference sequence). Trimming stripped 3 bases from V and 10 bases from J, with 10 bases between. CDR3 in amino acids: CSASAGQSPLHF. The CDR3 nucleotides are TGCAGTGCTAGTGCAGGACAATCACCCCTCCACTTT.

About this clonotype itself: The junction departs from the called germline gene at one end, perhaps through a read error. The V call is TRBV7-9, the J call TRBJ1-1, with TRBD1 matching 9 bases. Germline values: CDR1 SEHNR, CDR2 FQNEAQ (reference sequence). There are 15 residues in the CDR3. The CDR3 DNA follows: TGTGCCAGCAGCCCCCCCGGGACAGGGAGCGCTGAAGTTTTCTTT. Its translation: CASSPPGTGSAEVFF.

This sequence joins TRBV15 and TRBJ2-7; possible D gene TRBD1, 6 bases. This CDR3 spans 13 amino acids. Germline V CDR1 and CDR2: LNHNV, YYDKDF (reference sequence). Trimming removed 0 bases at V and 5 bases at J, with 8 bases between. The CDR3: CATSRDQGNEQYV. In nucleotides, the CDR3 is TGTGCCACCAGCAGAGATCAGGGGAACGAGCAGTACGTC.

The rearrangement links TRBV11-2 to TRBJ2-6; no definite D call. This CDR3 region has 19 residues. V was shortened by 1 base and J by 0 bases, with 16 bases between the two germline ends. Germline V gives CDR1 SGHAT, CDR2 FQNNGV. The CDR3 is CASSLVPTSSISGANVLTF. CDR3 nucleotides: TGTGCCAGCAGCTTAGTCCCCACAAGTTCCATCTCTGGGGCCAACGTCCTGACTTTC.

The V call is TRBV27, the J call TRBJ2-5, with unresolved D. Trimming stripped 6 bases from V and 4 bases from J, with 21 bases between. Germline V lookup: CDR1 MNHEY, CDR2 SMNVEV (reference sequence). This CDR3 is 16 amino acids long. Here the CDR3 DNA reads TGTGCCAGCAGACCCGGAAGTAACACCCGCGGAGAGACCCAGTACTTC. Amino acid sequence: CASRPGSNTRGETQYF.

This chain connects TRBV5-1 to TRBJ2-7, with 9 positions matching TRBD1. This CDR3 has 15 residues. Germline values: CDR1 SGHRS, CDR2 YFSETQ. V lost 1 base, J lost 3 bases, and 5 bases stayed unmatched. The CDR3 sequence: CASSLFGTGNYEQYV. The CDR3 DNA is TGCGCCAGCAGCTTGTTCGGGACAGGGAACTACGAGCAGTACGTC.

The rearrangement links TRBV19 to TRBJ2-1, with 8 bases matching TRBD2. V dropped 3 bases and J dropped 15; count of bases not matched to a gene: 7. This CDR3 spans 12 amino acids. Germline V CDR1 and CDR2: LNHDA, SQIVND (reference sequence). For the CDR3, the DNA is TGTGCCAGTAGTATGTCGGGGACTAGTCTGTTCTTC. It specifies CASSMSGTSLFF.

The CDR3 DNA sequence: TGCAGTGCTAGCGAGACGGACTATAGCAATCAGCCCCAGCATTTT. This gives the protein CSASETDYSNQPQHF. V and J are TRBV20-1 and TRBJ1-5; D is unresolved. Germline CDR1 is DFQATT and CDR2 is SNEGSKA (reference sequence). V was trimmed by 3 bases and J by 0 bases, leaving 12 bases between them. CDR3 length: 15 residues.

The chain combines TRBV3-1 with TRBJ1-2; D possibly corresponds to TRBD1 (6 bases). Germline V lookup: CDR1 LGHDT, CDR2 YNNKEL (reference sequence). This CDR3 has 13 residues. Trimming stripped 4 bases from V and 8 bases from J, with 14 bases between. The CDR3 sequence: CASSLPQGQGYTF. The CDR3 nucleotides are TGTGCCAGCAGCCTCCCCCAGGGGCAAGGCTACACCTTC.

The chain couples TRBV3-1 to TRBJ2-6, with TRBD2 matching 7 bases. Germline assignment: CDR1 LGHDT and CDR2 YNNKEL (reference sequence). CDR3 length: 16 residues. Losses at the gene ends were 4 bases for V and 1 base for J; bases not matched to a gene: 4. DNA of the CDR3: TGTGCCAGCAGCCCCAGACTAGCTTCTGGGGCCAACGTCCTGACTTTC. Translation: CASSPRLASGANVLTF.

The V gene is TRBV28, the J gene TRBJ1-5; maybe TRBD1 (6 bases). CDR3 length equals 14 residues. Germline V gives CDR1 MDHEN, CDR2 SYDVKM. The V and J ends lost 8 bases and 7 bases respectively, with 18 bases between them. The CDR3 nucleotides read TGTGCCAGCGTACGAACAGGGTTGCACCAGCCCCAGCATTTT. This codes for CASVRTGLHQPQHF.

The gene calls are TRBV14 and TRBJ2-7; D not certain. CDR1 is SGHDN and CDR2 is FVKESK in the germline V gene. Deletions cut 2 bases from V and 4 bases from J, with 12 bases between. This CDR3 has 14 amino acids. CDR3 sequence (DNA): TGTGCCAGCAGCCAACAAAAGGGTAAATACGAGCAGTACGTC. Translated: CASSQQKGKYEQYV.

V is TRBV18 and J is TRBJ2-4; 7 bases fit TRBD2. Germline V gene data show CDR1 as KGHSH and CDR2 as LQKENI. The CDR3 consists of 17 residues. With 3 bases clipped from V and 0 bases from J, the junction kept 8 bases outside the gene matches. The CDR3 bases are TGTGCCAGCTCACCCCGAGGCGGGGGTCTAGCCAAAAACATTCAGTACTTC. Amino acid sequence: CASSPRGGGLAKNIQYF.

This clonotype was detected only once. The chain is built from TRBV7-8 and TRBJ2-2; perhaps TRBD2 as D (6 bases). The CDR3 is made up of 14 amino acids. Germline CDR1 is SGHVS and CDR2 is FQNEAQ. Trimming took off 3 bases at V and 4 bases at J, with 9 bases between the two ends. CDR3 nucleotides: TGTGCCAGCAGCTTTCTGGGGGGCACCGGGGAGCTGTTTTTT. It encodes CASSFLGGTGELFF.